The 4 T cell receptor beta chains reported below all come from one sample, sequenced in a study of T cell clonality in common variable immunodeficiency. The data were produced by immunoSEQ multiplex PCR, yet TCRdb's version contains in-frame clones alone and is incomplete. Listed for the sample are 45,000 to 55,000 clones, none seen a single time. Sequencing was performed on peripheral blood mononuclear cells. The receptors come from a person aged 18 to 75 in good health.

This clone has at least ten counts. The read gets to within 3 residues of the CDR3 end, and the germline J gene fills in the rest. The V gene is TRBV28, the J gene TRBJ2-3, with D tentatively TRBD1 (6 bases). In germline, CDR1 is MDHEN, CDR2 SYDVKM. CDR3 length equals 15 residues. V was shortened by 7 bases and J by 1 base, with 15 bases between the two germline ends. The part of the CDR3 DNA that was read is TGTGCCAGCACCAGGGGCGGAGCAGGCACAGATACG. Translation: CASTRGGAGTDT. The complete CDR3 reads CASTRGGAGTDTQYF. Drawing the rest from reference TRBV28 and TRBJ2-3, the complete variable domain is DVKVTQSSRYLVKRTGEKVFLECVQDMDHENMFWYRQDPGLGLRLIYFSYDVKMKEKGDIPEGYSVSREKKERFSLILESASTNQTSMYLCASTRGGAGTDTQYFGPGTRLTVL.

This clone was counted at least ten times. The CDR3 goes on 3 residues after the read ends, and that part is filled in from the germline J gene. The rearrangement joins TRBV18 to TRBJ1-5; 7 nucleotides match TRBD1. With V trimmed by 5 bases and J by 3 bases, 10 bases remained unmatched. Germline assignment: CDR1 KGHSH and CDR2 LQKENI. This CDR3 spans 16 amino acids. The DNA read from the CDR3 is TGTGCCAGCTCAGATACCGGGACAGCCAACAATCAGCCC. Protein product: CASSDTGTANNQP. The full CDR3 reads CASSDTGTANNQPQHF.

This clone was seen at least ten times. The read gets to within 3 residues of the CDR3 end, and the germline J gene fills in the rest. V is TRBV20-1 and J is TRBJ2-1, with 12 bases fitting TRBD2. Germline V gene data show CDR1 as DFQATT and CDR2 as SNEGSKA (reference sequence). The CDR3 runs to 15 residues. Unmatched junction bases numbered 3, after V lost 1 base and J lost 5 bases. The covered CDR3 bases are TGCAGTGCTAGAGCACTAGCGGGGGGAAACAATGAG. Translating gives CSARALAGGNNE. Given in full, the CDR3 is CSARALAGGNNEQFF.

This clone showed up many times. With the read ending 3 residues before the CDR3 end, the germline J gene is used to fill in that end. This chain connects TRBV19 to TRBJ2-1; tentatively, D is TRBD2 (6 bases). V lost 2 bases and J lost 9, with 17 bases in between. Germline lookup yields CDR1 LNHDA and CDR2 SQIVND (reference sequence). The CDR3 sequence is 15 residues long. Partial CDR3 DNA: TGTGCCAGTAGTATAAACCTAGGAGGGGTCGGTGAG. This translates into CASSINLGGVGE. The full CDR3 protein is CASSINLGGVGEQFF.